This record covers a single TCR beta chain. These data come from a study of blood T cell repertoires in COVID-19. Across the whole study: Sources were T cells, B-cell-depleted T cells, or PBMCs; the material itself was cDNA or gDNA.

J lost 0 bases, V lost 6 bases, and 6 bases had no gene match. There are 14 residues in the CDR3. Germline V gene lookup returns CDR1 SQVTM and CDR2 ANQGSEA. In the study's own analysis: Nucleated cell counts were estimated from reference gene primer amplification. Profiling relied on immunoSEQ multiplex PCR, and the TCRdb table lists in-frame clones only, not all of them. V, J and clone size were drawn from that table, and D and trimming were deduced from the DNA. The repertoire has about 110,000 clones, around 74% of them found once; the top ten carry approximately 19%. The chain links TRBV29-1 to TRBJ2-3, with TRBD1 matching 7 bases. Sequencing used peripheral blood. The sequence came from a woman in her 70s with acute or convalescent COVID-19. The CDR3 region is CSVPGTASTDTQYF. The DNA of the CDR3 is TGCAGCGTCCCCGGGACAGCTAGCACAGATACGCAGTATTTT.